This T cell receptor beta chain is drawn from a study of post-analysis software for immune sequencing data. Study background: Included courses were relapsing-remitting and secondary progressive multiple sclerosis; progressive-relapsing multiple sclerosis was also included.

This clonotype has at least ten counts. Its antigen remains unidentified. Unique molecular identifiers featured in each of the TCR beta cDNA libraries. TCRdb itself ran the PCR reads through MiXCR, one entry per CDR3 protein. The repertoire includes about 150,000 distinct CDR3 sequences, 30% of them detected once, and roughly 1.6% sits in the top ten. Points from the study as a whole: In patients, TRBV5-6, TRBV5-1 and TRBV20-1 belonged to roughly five TRBV segments found more frequently than in controls. There was significantly lower normalized Chao1 diversity in multiple sclerosis patients than in controls.

This CDR3 comprises 16 residues. V was cut by 4 bases and J by 3 bases, with 17 bases left in between. Germline lookup yields CDR1 SGHDN and CDR2 FVKESK. Material for sequencing was blood. The sequence was obtained from a girl between 10 and 17 years old with multiple sclerosis. The chain carries TRBV14 and TRBJ2-3, with D hard to call. Here the CDR3 DNA reads TGTGCCAGCAGCCCCCGGACCCGAGAAAAGACAGATACGCAGTATTTT. Translating gives CASSPRTREKTDTQYF.